The next 25 T cell receptor beta chains were all read from a single sample in a study of shared clonotypes between healthy human individuals. Assay: immunoSEQ multiplex PCR; the TCRdb copy retains only in-frame clones and omits some. In the table there are hundreds of thousands of clones, around 72% of which are singletons. Sequencing input: memory CD4+ T cells sorted from blood. Subset given: CD45RA-negative fraction. These receptors were taken from a man aged 25 to 40 in good health.

This clone was observed a few times. The chain links TRBV19 to TRBJ2-7; tentatively, D is TRBD1 (5 bases). Germline loops: CDR1 LNHDA, CDR2 SQIVND (reference sequence). V lost 3 bases to trimming and J lost 5 bases, with 14 bases between them. This CDR3 contains 14 residues. CDR3 amino acids: CASSIQSRVNEQYF. The CDR3 region has the DNA TGTGCCAGTAGTATCCAGTCCAGGGTCAACGAGCAGTACTTC.

This clone was recorded once. The rearrangement links TRBV7-6 to TRBJ2-1; 7 bases are a match to TRBD2. The V gene end was trimmed by 3 bases and the J gene end by 9 bases; junction bases not matched to a gene: 5. The CDR3 is 13 amino acids. CDR1 and CDR2 from the germline V gene are SGHVS and FNYEAQ. Here the CDR3 DNA reads TGTGCCAGCAGCTTTTTCGGCGGGAGTGAGCAGTTCTTC. This translates into CASSFFGGSEQFF.

This clone was seen more than once but under ten times. This chain joins TRBV6-1 and TRBJ2-1, with a tentative D call TRBD2 (5 bases). This CDR3 region has 14 residues. The V gene lost 4 bases and the J gene lost 4 bases, with 11 bases spanning the gap. Germline V gene sequence: CDR1 MNHNS, CDR2 SASEGT. The CDR3 spells CASSALAGYNEQFF. CDR3 nucleotide sequence: TGTGCCAGCAGTGCTCTAGCCGGGTACAATGAGCAGTTCTTC.

J is TRBJ1-1 and V is TRBV29-1; D is unresolved. The germline V gene encodes CDR1 SQVTM and CDR2 ANQGSEA. V was cut by 5 bases and J by 6 bases, with 7 bases left in between. The CDR3 covers 10 residues. The CDR3 reads CSVYSAEAFF. Written as DNA, the CDR3 is TGCAGCGTTTATAGTGCTGAAGCTTTCTTT.

This chain connects TRBV2 to TRBJ2-5; 16 bases fit TRBD2. The germline V gene encodes CDR1 SNHLY and CDR2 FYNNEI. The CDR3 sequence is 20 residues long. With 7 bases clipped from V and 4 bases from J, the junction kept 18 bases outside the gene matches. The CDR3 DNA reads as TGTGCCAGCAATAACGCCCGCCCGGGACTAGCGGGAGGGGCGGGAGAGACCCAGTACTTC. This codes for CASNNARPGLAGGAGETQYF.

J is TRBJ1-4 and V is TRBV5-1, with a possible D match to TRBD1 (6 bases). Germline loops: CDR1 SGHRS, CDR2 YFSETQ. V was pared by 1 base and J by 8 bases, with 9 bases between. The CDR3 spans 13 residues. In nucleotides, the CDR3 is TGCGCCAGCAGCTTGACAGGGCAAGAAAAACTGTTTTTT. This codes for CASSLTGQEKLFF.

V is TRBV5-6 and J is TRBJ1-2, with TRBD1 identical over 10 bases. CDR1 is SGHDT, CDR2 YYEEEE, per germline. The length of the CDR3 is 15 residues. J lost 3 bases, V lost 3 bases, and 5 bases had no gene match. The chain's CDR3 is CASSSGTGAYYGYTF. The CDR3 bases are TGTGCCAGCAGCTCGGGGACAGGGGCTTACTATGGCTACACCTTC.

The J gene is TRBJ2-7, the V gene TRBV1; no check of the table's D call, TRBD2, against the DNA was made. TRBV1 is a known pseudogene. CDR3 size: 14 residues. The CDR3 is CATPRRACGHEQYF. CDR3 DNA sequence: TGCGCAACCCCCCGGAGGGCCTGTGGCCACGAGCAGTACTTC.

V and J are TRBV28 and TRBJ1-1; TRBD1 matches at 7 bases. J gave up 4 bases and V 4 bases, and 9 bases lay outside the gene matches. CDR3 size: 15 residues. Germline V gene sequence: CDR1 MDHEN, CDR2 SYDVKM. CDR3 DNA sequence: TGTGCCAGCAGTTCTAGGACAGGTAGAACCACTGAAGCTTTCTTT. The encoded protein is CASSSRTGRTTEAFF. The complete variable domain, with remaining parts taken from reference TRBV28 and TRBJ1-1, reads DVKVTQSSRYLVKRTGEKVFLECVQDMDHENMFWYRQDPGLGLRLIYFSYDVKMKEKGDIPEGYSVSREKKERFSLILESASTNQTSMYLCASSSRTGRTTEAFFGQGTRLTVV.

The V gene is TRBV9, the J gene TRBJ2-7; perhaps D is TRBD1 or TRBD2 (5 bases each). The length of the CDR3 is 14 residues. V shed 4 bases and J shed 4 bases, with 15 bases lying between them. Germline loops: CDR1 SGDLS, CDR2 YYNGEE. As DNA, the CDR3 is TGTGCCAGCAGCTCCAAACTGTGGGGGTACGAGCAGTACTTC. Protein product: CASSSKLWGYEQYF.

This chain joins TRBV19 and TRBJ2-1; D is uncertain. This CDR3 has 14 amino acids. Between the trimmed V and J ends, which lost 5 bases and 5 bases, there was a span of 13 bases. Germline CDR1 and CDR2: LNHDA and SQIVND (reference sequence). CDR3 sequence reads: CASSLRTTDNEQFF. As DNA, the CDR3 is TGTGCCAGTAGTTTGCGTACTACCGACAATGAGCAGTTCTTC.

This clone was observed once. V usage is TRBV5-1 and J usage is TRBJ2-7; no clear D gene. V shed 1 base and J shed 6 bases, with 14 bases lying between them. The CDR3 is made up of 14 amino acids. In germline, CDR1 is SGHRS, CDR2 YFSETQ. CDR3 DNA sequence: TGCGCCAGCAGCTTGATCGCAGGTTCTCTCGAGCAGTACTTC. Translating it yields CASSLIAGSLEQYF.

The V gene is TRBV5-4, the J gene TRBJ2-5; the D gene is possibly TRBD2 (6 bases). The CDR3 contains 15 residues. Germline V lookup: CDR1 SGHNT, CDR2 YYREEE (reference sequence). V was pared by 7 bases and J by 1 base, with 17 bases between. For the CDR3, the DNA is TGTGCCAGCCGGGGTGGTGTGGGGGGCCAAGAGACCCAGTACTTC. Its protein product is CASRGGVGGQETQYF. Full variable domain (rest looked up from reference TRBV5-4 and TRBJ2-5): ETGVTQSPTHLIKTRGQQVTLRCSSQSGHNTVSWYQQALGQGPQFIFQYYREEENGRGNFPPRFSGLQFPNYSSELNVNALELDDSALYLCASRGGVGGQETQYFGPGTRLLVL.

The chain is built from TRBV7-2 and TRBJ1-3; D not certain. V dropped 1 base and J dropped 3 bases, with 7 bases sitting between them. There are 14 residues in the CDR3. Germline V lookup: CDR1 SGHTA, CDR2 FQGNSA. The CDR3 DNA is TGTGCCAGCAGCTTAGGTCAGATTGGAAACACCATATATTTT. Translation gives CASSLGQIGNTIYF.

Written as DNA, the CDR3 is TGTGCCAGCAGCTCCCATTCGGTAGGGGTCGGCGAGACCCAGTACTTC. Translating gives CASSSHSVGVGETQYF. The rearrangement uses TRBV28 and TRBJ2-5, with D tentatively TRBD1 (5 bases). Between the trimmed V and J ends, which lost 6 bases and 5 bases, there was a span of 22 bases. This CDR3 is built from 16 residues. The V gene's germline CDR1 is MDHEN and CDR2 SYDVKM.

This clone was observed a single time. This chain joins TRBV7-8 and TRBJ2-1, with 10 bases that match TRBD1. CDR1 and CDR2 (germline): SGHVS, FQNEAQ. V lost 2 bases and J lost 4; bases outside the gene matches: 8. There are 17 residues in the CDR3. Here the CDR3 reads CASSLLGTGAGYNEQFF. In nucleotides, the CDR3 is TGTGCCAGCAGCTTACTCGGGACAGGGGCGGGGTACAATGAGCAGTTCTTC.

This chain uses TRBV27 with TRBJ1-2; D not resolved. The V gene's germline CDR1 is MNHEY and CDR2 SMNVEV (reference sequence). Trimming stripped 4 bases from V and 4 bases from J, with 10 bases between. CDR3 length: 13 amino acids. The CDR3 is CASSSTVGYGYTF. The CDR3 region has the DNA TGTGCCAGCAGTTCCACGGTGGGCTATGGCTACACCTTC.

The V call is TRBV7-2, the J call TRBJ2-7; unclear D gene. Looked up from germline, CDR1 is SGHTA and CDR2 is FQGNSA. V was clipped by 1 base and J by 9 bases, with 10 bases between them. The CDR3 has 12 amino acids. The CDR3 sequence is CASSLVSLRQYF. The CDR3, as DNA: TGTGCCAGCAGCTTAGTAAGTCTGCGGCAGTACTTC.

The chain is built from TRBV5-4 and TRBJ1-3; D is uncertain. V lost 3 bases and J lost 7, with 17 bases in between. This CDR3 comprises 15 residues. CDR1 and CDR2 from the germline V gene are SGHNT and YYREEE (reference sequence). CDR3 DNA: TGTGCCAGCAGCTCTGGCGGGGAGCGAAGGAACACCATATATTTT. This gives the protein CASSSGGERRNTIYF.

This clone was picked up one time. V and J are TRBV10-1 and TRBJ2-3; D is unclear. The CDR3 sequence is 13 residues long. V was trimmed by 2 bases and J by 2 bases, leaving 5 bases between them. CDR1 and CDR2 from the germline V gene are WNHNN and SYGVQD (reference sequence). The CDR3 region is CASSELYTDTQYF. Written as DNA, the CDR3 is TGCGCCAGCAGTGAGCTTTACACAGATACGCAGTATTTT.

This chain connects TRBV11-3 to TRBJ2-5; 9 bases line up with TRBD2. The CDR3 length is 14 residues. Germline lookup yields CDR1 SGHNT and CDR2 YENEEA. V shed 2 bases, J shed 4 bases, and the junction held 2 bases outside the gene matches. The CDR3 region is CASSLSGRTETQYF. In DNA, the CDR3 is TGTGCCAGCAGCTTAAGCGGGAGGACAGAGACCCAGTACTTC.

The chain recombines TRBV5-1 with TRBJ2-1; D is uncertain. This CDR3 has 15 amino acids. The V gene lost 0 bases and the J gene lost 1 base, with 8 bases spanning the gap. Per the germline V gene, CDR1 is SGHRS and CDR2 is YFSETQ. The CDR3 is CASSLAVESYNEQFF. The CDR3, as DNA: TGCGCCAGCAGCTTGGCCGTGGAGTCCTACAATGAGCAGTTCTTC.

The rearrangement joins TRBV30 to TRBJ1-2; weak D call: TRBD1 (5 bases). Trimming left V 3 bases short and J 4 bases short, with 12 bases between. CDR1 is GTSNPN, CDR2 SVGIG, per germline (reference sequence). CDR3 length equals 13 residues. This CDR3 reads CAWSARVGYGYTF. The CDR3 DNA follows: TGTGCCTGGAGCGCCAGGGTGGGCTATGGCTACACCTTC.

This clone was detected a few times. The chain links TRBV7-3 to TRBJ2-7; no firm D call. Trimming shortened V by 2 bases and J by 3 bases, and 20 bases separated the two germline ends. The CDR3 loop spans 17 amino acids. Germline V gene sequence: CDR1 SGHTA, CDR2 FQGTGA. CDR3 residues: CASSLLGGGSTHYEQYF. In nucleotides, the CDR3 is TGTGCCAGCAGCTTATTGGGCGGTGGAAGTACCCACTACGAGCAGTACTTC. The full variable domain, rest sourced from reference TRBV7-3 and TRBJ2-7, is GAGVSQTPSNKVTEKGKYVELRCDPISGHTALYWYRQSLGQGPEFLIYFQGTGAADDSGLPNDRFFAVRPEGSVSTLKIQRTERGDSAVYLCASSLLGGGSTHYEQYFGPGTRLTVT.

The rearrangement links TRBV30 to TRBJ2-3; no reliable D call. Germline-derived CDR1 and CDR2 are GTSNPN and SVGIG (reference sequence). This CDR3 is 11 amino acids long. Trimming pared 3 bases from V and 4 bases from J, leaving 5 bases between. CDR3 nucleotide sequence: TGTGCCTGGAGCTTACCAGATACGCAGTATTTT. Protein: CAWSLPDTQYF.